This T cell receptor beta chain comes out of a study of control samples from healthy donors and cancer patients. V shed 2 bases, J shed 6 bases, and the junction held 9 bases outside the gene matches. CDR3 size: 14 residues. The germline gives CDR1 GTSNPN, CDR2 SVGIG (reference sequence). The assay was immunoSEQ multiplex PCR, and TCRdb's table has in-frame clones only and misses some. The table includes over 150,000 clones, 85% to 95% detected once. The rearrangement joins TRBV30 to TRBJ1-2, with 7 bases fitting TRBD1. The TCR originated in a man between 18 and 29 years old in good health. Sequenced input: blood. Written as DNA, the CDR3 is TGTGCCTGGAGTATAACAGGGGAGGCCAATGGCTACACCTTC. Its protein is CAWSITGEANGYTF.